The 2 T cell receptor beta chains given below trace back to one sample, sequenced in a study of CD8+ T cells in alopecia areata. Treatment in this sample: oral pan-JAK inhibitor, 5-10 mg twice daily. As the sequencing template, cDNA was produced by extracting RNA and reverse transcribing it. Data came from immunoSEQ multiplex PCR; TCRdb stores just in-frame clones and leaves some out. The sample records roughly 120,000 clones, roughly 60% being singletons. The sequences come from CD8+ T cells sorted from blood, collected at week 4, from a patient treated with tofacitinib. Receptors originate from a human donor with alopecia areata.

This chain uses TRBV7-9 with TRBJ2-3, with 10 positions matching TRBD2. Germline V gives CDR1 SEHNR, CDR2 FQNEAQ (reference sequence). V trimming: 3 bases; J trimming: 4 bases; junction bases outside the gene matches: 13. This CDR3 region has 18 residues. CDR3 nucleotide sequence: TGTGCCAGCAGCTTTCCGGGACTAGCGCCTCTCGGGGCAGATACGCAGTATTTT. It encodes CASSFPGLAPLGADTQYF.

The chain joins TRBV15 to TRBJ2-1, with D maybe TRBD1 (6 bases). Trimming shortened V by 0 bases and J by 5 bases, and 14 bases separated the two germline ends. Germline V gene lookup returns CDR1 LNHNV and CDR2 YYDKDF (reference sequence). The CDR3 contains 16 residues. This chain's CDR3 is CATSRDRAGANNEQFF. The CDR3 DNA reads as TGTGCCACCAGCAGAGATAGGGCAGGGGCTAACAATGAGCAGTTCTTC.